This T cell receptor (beta chain) was obtained from a study of blood T cell repertoires in COVID-19. At the level of the study: Samples of COVID-19 (acute and convalescent) were obtained from the United States, Italy and Spain. T cells, B-cell-depleted T cells, or PBMCs provided the cDNA or gDNA that served as material.

This CDR3 is 15 amino acids long. Germline V gives CDR1 SGHAT, CDR2 FQNNGV. The V end was cut by 2 bases, the J end by 0 bases, with 10 bases between. Original handling: Estimation of nucleated cell counts relied on the amplification of reference gene primers. Generated by immunoSEQ multiplex PCR, the TCRdb table keeps only in-frame clones and is missing some. Clonal size and the V and J genes are those of that table, whereas D and trimming came from the DNA. The top ten clones hold roughly 4.8% of a sample with roughly 80,000 clones, around 88% of them seen once. Sequenced material: peripheral blood. This clonotype originated in an elderly woman with acute or convalescent COVID-19. V usage is TRBV11-2 and J usage is TRBJ1-2; unclear D gene. Here the CDR3 DNA reads TGTGCCAGCAGCTTACTCCAGGTAGCTAACTATGGCTACACCTTC. Its protein is CASSLLQVANYGYTF. The variable domain in full, completed from reference TRBV11-2 and TRBJ1-2, reads EAGVAQSPRYKIIEKRQSVAFWCNPISGHATLYWYQQILGQGPKLLIQFQNNGVVDDSQLPKDRFSAERLKGVDSTLKIQPAKLEDSAVYLCASSLLQVANYGYTFGSGTRLTVV.